Sequencing of this T cell receptor (beta chain) was carried out in a study of beta chain features in type 1 diabetes (dated by TCRdb to the late 2010s). Concerning the study at large: Mean age, gender distribution, total cell number and subset yield did not differ between patients and healthy donors. A total of some 110 million sorted cells were examined across all samples, and a strong correlation was observed between cell number per subset and RNA yield. In the study, recently diagnosed type 1 diabetes patients and matched healthy donors were compared on the TCRB repertoires of their sorted circulating CD4+ T cell subsets. Whereas all 28 donors provided naive and central memory subsets, regulatory and stem cell-like memory subsets were isolated from just 8 patients and roughly eight healthy donors. Overall study results and their limits: Because the HLA sub-analyses included only small numbers of individuals, any influence of HLA type on TCRB rearrangement was left unresolved. Type 1 diabetes patients showed a moderate but significant shortening of TCRB CDR3 length in all four CD4+ subsets. PCR might favor shorter templates, but patient and control samples were amplified and corrected together, so any skew would affect both groups equally. Because cDNA rather than genomic DNA was sequenced, highly expressing activated cells could have been over-represented, although no difference in activation and CD3 levels was found between groups. Patients with type 1 diabetes made fewer insertions and deleted more nucleotides at VDJ recombination sites, implying thymic rearrangement abnormalities. Naive, central memory and regulatory TCRB repertoires appeared more similar among patients than among healthy donors.

Each donor gave one peripheral blood draw, roughly 0.12 L on average, collected into heparinised tubes. Using a panel that included CD45RO, CCR7, CD25, CD127, CD95 and CD27, naive, central memory, regulatory and stem cell-like memory CD4+ T cells were sorted on a BD FACSAria II. A purity above 95% was achieved for all sorted populations. PBMCs were isolated right away by Lymphoprep density gradient centrifugation and were stained directly, without culture. Samples were stained and sorted in pairs, with one healthy donor and one patient per experiment, so that batch effects were minimized. This clone was detected ten times or more. Its antigen remains undetermined. Per-base quality was not reported, and no clone a single base away is much larger than it. The entire amount of isolated RNA was reverse transcribed using the High Capacity cDNA Reverse Transcription Kit, so the sequenced TCRB transcripts were expressed ones. Deep immunoSEQ sequencing was applied to naive, central memory and regulatory T cell samples, giving an average of approximately 3.8 million total reads per sample. Sorted cells were lysed in RLT buffer, and RNA was extracted using DNase-treated RNeasy Micro or Mini kits according to cell number. To prevent cross-contamination, every cell subset was processed on its own, while patient and healthy donor samples were processed together. Using the immunoSEQ multiplex PCR, TCRB sequences were amplified from cDNA into 87-bp fragments spanning the CDR3 region. Amplicons were sequenced on the Illumina HiSeq platform. The authors' pipeline ran thus. Synthetic template baselines were used to correct PCR bias computationally, reads within Hamming distance 2 were collapsed together, and singletons that could not be merged were discarded. By aligning reads against IMGT, V, D and J genes, CDR3 length, and insertions or deletions at six rearrangement sites were assigned. Clonotype counts were normalized to sorted cell number within each subset before computing true diversity and Gini coefficients with the tcR R package. The overlap coefficient, calculated on TCRB nucleotide sequences, was used to measure repertoire sharing. Imported from immuneACCESS, the table was reduced by TCRdb to in-frame sequences with V and J called. These copies leave out some clones; in studies compared against another copy, an unresolved V gene accounts for under half, and the cause of the remainder is not known. V, J and clone size reflect that table, while D and trimming were determined from the DNA. For this sample the table gives about 220,000 clones, of which 11% were detected only once. The ten largest make up roughly 1.4% of the sample.

The sequenced material came from central memory CD4+ T cells from blood. This sequence originates from a man aged 18 to 29 in good health.

The encoded CDR3 is CAWADRGTTYEQYF. The bases read TGTGCCTGGGCAGACAGGGGAACGACCTACGAGCAGTACTTC. This receptor chain uses TRBV30 and TRBJ2-7; 8 nucleotides in the junction match TRBD1. The junction shows trimming of 5 bases on V and 2 bases on J, and the gene matches do not reach 8 bases of it. The germline V gene encodes CDR1 GTSNPN and CDR2 SVGIG (reference sequence). The CDR3 runs 14 residues from the cysteine to the phenylalanine. Only the CDR3 part of the read is kept: 42 bases, read in frame from the first base.